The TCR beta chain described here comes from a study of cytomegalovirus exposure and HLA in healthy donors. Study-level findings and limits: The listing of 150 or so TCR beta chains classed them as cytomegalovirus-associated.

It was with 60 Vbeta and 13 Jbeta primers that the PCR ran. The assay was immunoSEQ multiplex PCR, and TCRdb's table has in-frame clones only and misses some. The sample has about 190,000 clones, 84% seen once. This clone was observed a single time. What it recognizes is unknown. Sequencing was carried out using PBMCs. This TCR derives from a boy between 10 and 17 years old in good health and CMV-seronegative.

CDR3: CASSPSGSYEQYF. The CDR3 DNA sequence: TGTGCCAGCAGTCCTAGCGGGTCCTACGAGCAGTACTTC. The rearrangement joins TRBV6-6 to TRBJ2-7; TRBD2 matches 8 bases. From germline, CDR1 is MNHNY and CDR2 SVGAGI (reference sequence). Germline trimming cut 5 bases from V and 1 base from J; bases unmatched to any gene: 1. CDR3 length: 13 amino acids.